These T cell receptor beta chains were read from a single sample in a study of blood T cell repertoires in COVID-19. Some clones are missing from TCRdb's copy, which holds only in-frame ones; the method was immunoSEQ multiplex PCR. There are under 200,000 clones in the sample; approximately 91% occur only once, and 0.7% to 0.9% lies in the top ten. The material sequenced was PBMCs or T cells enriched from blood (not recorded which). All receptors derive from a woman aged 18-30 years who had recovered from COVID-19. Each CDR3 is given with its conserved first and last residue. A D gene is named only where the DNA matches it firmly. Only part of the rows carry a size: once, few, many, or a class if the clone is expanded.

J gene: TRBJ2-7
CDR3 length: 16
V gene: TRBV18
D gene: TRBD2
clone size: NA
CDR3 protein: CASSPRAGVTSDEQYF
CDR3 DNA: TGTGCCAGCTCACCACGTGCGGGAGTAACGTCCGACGAGCAGTACTTC

J gene: TRBJ2-1
CDR3 length: 16
V gene: TRBV4-1
D gene: NA
clone size: NA
CDR3 protein: CASSQGSWGHYNEQFF
CDR3 DNA: TGCGCCAGCAGCCAAGGGAGTTGGGGACACTACAATGAGCAGTTCTTC

J gene: TRBJ2-3
CDR3 length: 15
V gene: TRBV6-5
D gene: TRBD2
clone size: NA
CDR3 protein: CASTLLAAGTDTQYF
CDR3 DNA: TGTGCCAGCACCCTACTAGCGGCAGGCACAGATACGCAGTATTTT

J gene: TRBJ2-2
CDR3 length: 18
V gene: TRBV27
D gene: NA
clone size: NA
CDR3 protein: CASSLIQGPSQITGELFF
CDR3 DNA: TGTGCCAGCAGTTTAATACAGGGACCCTCCCAGATCACCGGGGAGCTGTTTTTT

J gene: TRBJ1-1
CDR3 length: 14
V gene: TRBV9
D gene: NA
clone size: NA
CDR3 protein: CASSVGPGATEAFF
CDR3 DNA: TGTGCCAGCAGCGTAGGTCCAGGGGCCACTGAAGCTTTCTTT

J gene: TRBJ2-7
CDR3 length: 16
V gene: TRBV9
D gene: NA
clone size: NA
CDR3 protein: CASSASVRDKRYEQYF
CDR3 DNA: TGTGCCAGCAGCGCCAGTGTCCGGGACAAACGCTACGAGCAGTACTTC

J gene: TRBJ2-2
CDR3 length: 18
V gene: TRBV5-1
D gene: NA
clone size: NA
CDR3 protein: CASSLKGPSAGFSGELFF
CDR3 DNA: TGCGCCAGCAGCCTTAAGGGGCCTAGCGCAGGATTCTCCGGGGAGCTGTTTTTT

J gene: TRBJ1-1
CDR3 length: 14
V gene: TRBV28
D gene: NA
clone size: NA
CDR3 protein: CATTSRAPRTEAFF
CDR3 DNA: TGTGCCACCACCTCGAGGGCCCCGAGGACTGAAGCTTTCTTT

J gene: TRBJ2-1
CDR3 length: 11
V gene: TRBV28
D gene: NA
clone size: NA
CDR3 protein: CASILNNEQFF
CDR3 DNA: TGTGCCAGCATACTGAACAATGAGCAGTTCTTC

J gene: TRBJ1-6
CDR3 length: 14
V gene: TRBV28
D gene: NA
clone size: NA
CDR3 protein: CASNYGSGNSPLHF
CDR3 DNA: TGTGCCAGCAATTACGGATCAGGGAATTCACCCCTCCACTTT

J gene: TRBJ2-1
CDR3 length: 16
V gene: TRBV7-9
D gene: TRBD1
clone size: NA
CDR3 protein: CASRRIQGPPYNEQFF
CDR3 DNA: TGTGCCAGCAGGAGAATACAGGGGCCCCCCTACAATGAGCAGTTCTTC

J gene: TRBJ2-2
CDR3 length: 15
V gene: TRBV5-4
D gene: NA
clone size: NA
CDR3 protein: CASSLGTTRTGELFF
CDR3 DNA: TGTGCCAGCAGCTTGGGGACTACCCGCACCGGGGAGCTGTTTTTT

J gene: TRBJ2-1
CDR3 length: 15
V gene: TRBV2
D gene: TRBD2
clone size: NA
CDR3 protein: CASKVVAGGPSEQFF
CDR3 DNA: TGTGCCAGCAAGGTGGTAGCGGGAGGGCCAAGTGAGCAGTTCTTC

J gene: TRBJ1-5
CDR3 length: 14
V gene: TRBV18
D gene: TRBD1
clone size: NA
CDR3 protein: CASSLGQGNQPQHF
CDR3 DNA: TGTGCCAGCTCACTCGGACAGGGTAATCAGCCCCAGCATTTT

J gene: TRBJ2-3
CDR3 length: 19
V gene: TRBV13
D gene: TRBD2
clone size: NA
CDR3 protein: CASSLGSRLAGVDTDTQYF
CDR3 DNA: TGTGCCAGCAGCTTAGGGTCGAGACTAGCGGGGGTCGACACAGATACGCAGTATTTT

J gene: TRBJ2-2
CDR3 length: 16
V gene: TRBV6-2/TRBV6-3
D gene: NA
clone size: NA
CDR3 protein: CASSRTLGRDTGELFF
CDR3 DNA: TGTGCCAGCAGTCGAACCCTCGGGAGAGACACCGGGGAGCTGTTTTTT

J gene: TRBJ1-2
CDR3 length: 11
V gene: TRBV12-3/TRBV12-4
D gene: NA
clone size: NA
CDR3 protein: CASSFQVRYTF
CDR3 DNA: TGTGCCAGCAGTTTCCAGGTTCGATACACCTTC

J gene: TRBJ2-5
CDR3 length: 11
V gene: TRBV10-2
D gene: NA
clone size: once
CDR3 protein: CASRQTETQYF
CDR3 DNA: TGCGCCAGCAGACAAACAGAGACCCAGTACTTC

J gene: TRBJ2-1
CDR3 length: 13
V gene: TRBV27
D gene: NA
clone size: NA
CDR3 protein: CASSTRSYNEQFF
CDR3 DNA: TGTGCCAGCTCTACTAGGTCGTACAATGAGCAGTTCTTC

J gene: TRBJ2-7
CDR3 length: 17
V gene: TRBV4-1
D gene: NA
clone size: NA
CDR3 protein: CASSQEPPLRRVNEQYF
CDR3 DNA: TGCGCCAGCAGCCAAGAACCGCCACTGCGCAGGGTCAACGAGCAGTACTTC

J gene: TRBJ2-1
CDR3 length: 15
V gene: TRBV5-1
D gene: TRBD2
clone size: few
CDR3 protein: CASSFMSSGHNEQFF
CDR3 DNA: TGCGCCAGCAGCTTTATGTCTAGCGGCCACAATGAGCAGTTCTTC

J gene: TRBJ1-1
CDR3 length: 14
V gene: TRBV28
D gene: TRBD1
clone size: few
CDR3 protein: CASSLEGTGLEAFF
CDR3 DNA: TGTGCCAGCAGTTTAGAAGGGACAGGGCTTGAAGCTTTCTTT

J gene: TRBJ2-1
CDR3 length: 14
V gene: TRBV10-3
D gene: NA
clone size: NA
CDR3 protein: CAISVGSAYNEQFF
CDR3 DNA: TGTGCCATCTCAGTTGGGAGTGCGTACAATGAGCAGTTCTTC

J gene: TRBJ2-1
CDR3 length: 13
V gene: TRBV5-1
D gene: NA
clone size: once
CDR3 protein: CASSLQAGVEQFF
CDR3 DNA: TGCGCCAGCAGCTTGCAGGCAGGGGTTGAGCAGTTCTTC

J gene: TRBJ2-7
CDR3 length: 14
V gene: TRBV28
D gene: NA
clone size: NA
CDR3 protein: CASSLGGASYEQYF
CDR3 DNA: TGTGCCAGCAGTTTAGGGGGCGCGTCGTACGAGCAGTACTTC

J gene: TRBJ2-7
CDR3 length: 16
V gene: TRBV4-2
D gene: TRBD1
clone size: NA
CDR3 protein: CASSSAGGTGVHEQYF
CDR3 DNA: TGTGCCAGCAGCTCGGCGGGCGGGACAGGGGTCCACGAGCAGTACTTC

J gene: TRBJ2-7
CDR3 length: 15
V gene: TRBV6-5
D gene: TRBD2
clone size: NA
CDR3 protein: CASSLELAGAAEQYF
CDR3 DNA: TGTGCCAGCAGTCTAGAACTAGCGGGAGCAGCAGAGCAGTACTTC

J gene: TRBJ2-1
CDR3 length: 15
V gene: TRBV6-4
D gene: NA
clone size: NA
CDR3 protein: CASSDFPGAVNEQFF
CDR3 DNA: TGTGCCAGCAGTGACTTCCCGGGAGCGGTCAATGAGCAGTTCTTC